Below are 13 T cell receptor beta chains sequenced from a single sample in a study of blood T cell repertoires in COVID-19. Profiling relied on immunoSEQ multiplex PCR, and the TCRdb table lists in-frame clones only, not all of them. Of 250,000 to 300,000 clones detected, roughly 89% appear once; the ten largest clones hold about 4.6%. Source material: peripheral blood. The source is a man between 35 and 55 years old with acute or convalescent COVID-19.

The CDR3 bases are TGTGCCAGCAGTTTCCGGACAGGGAGAGTCTACGAGCAGTACTTC. Amino acids: CASSFRTGRVYEQYF. The chain recombines TRBV7-9 with TRBJ2-7; TRBD1 agrees at 8 bases. J gave up 3 bases and V 6 bases, and 10 bases lay outside the gene matches. The CDR3 extends over 15 amino acids. Looked up from germline, CDR1 is SEHNR and CDR2 is FQNEAQ (reference sequence).

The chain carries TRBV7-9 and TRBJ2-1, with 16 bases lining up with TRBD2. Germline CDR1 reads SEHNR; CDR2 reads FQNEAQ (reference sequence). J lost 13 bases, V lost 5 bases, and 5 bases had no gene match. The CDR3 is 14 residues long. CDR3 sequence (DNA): TGTGCCAGCAGCCTGGGACTAGCGGGGGGGTCTCAGTTCTTC. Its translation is CASSLGLAGGSQFF.

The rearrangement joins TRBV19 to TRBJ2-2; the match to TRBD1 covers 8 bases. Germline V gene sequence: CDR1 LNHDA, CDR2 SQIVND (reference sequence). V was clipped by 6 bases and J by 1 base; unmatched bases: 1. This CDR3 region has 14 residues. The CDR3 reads CASRDRVNTGELFF. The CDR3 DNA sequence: TGTGCCAGTAGGGACAGGGTGAACACCGGGGAGCTGTTTTTT.

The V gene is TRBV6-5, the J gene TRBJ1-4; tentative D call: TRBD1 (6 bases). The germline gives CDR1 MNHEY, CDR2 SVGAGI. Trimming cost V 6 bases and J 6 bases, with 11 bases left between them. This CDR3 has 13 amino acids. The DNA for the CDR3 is TGTGCCAGCAGCCGCAGGGGAGATGAAAAACTGTTTTTT. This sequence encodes CASSRRGDEKLFF.

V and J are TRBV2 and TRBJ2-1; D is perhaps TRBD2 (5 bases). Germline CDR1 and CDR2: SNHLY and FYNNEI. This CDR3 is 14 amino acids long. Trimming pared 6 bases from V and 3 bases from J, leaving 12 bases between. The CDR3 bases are TGTGCCAGCAGCTTAGAAGGAGGCTACAATGAGCAGTTCTTC. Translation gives CASSLEGGYNEQFF.

The CDR3 DNA follows: TGTGCCAGTAGTATAAACAGGGGGAAAGACTACGAGCAGTACTTC. This translates into CASSINRGKDYEQYF. The J gene is TRBJ2-7, the V gene TRBV19, with TRBD1 identical over 8 bases. CDR3 length: 15 residues. Germline-derived CDR1 and CDR2 are LNHDA and SQIVND (reference sequence). V lost 2 bases to trimming and J lost 3 bases; unmatched junction nucleotides: 6. Using reference TRBV19 and TRBJ2-7 for the parts outside the CDR3, the full variable domain is DGGITQSPKYLFRKEGQNVTLSCEQNLNHDAMYWYRQDPGQGLRLIYYSQIVNDFQKGDIAEGYSVSREKKESFPLTVTSAQKNPTAFYLCASSINRGKDYEQYFGPGTRLTVT.

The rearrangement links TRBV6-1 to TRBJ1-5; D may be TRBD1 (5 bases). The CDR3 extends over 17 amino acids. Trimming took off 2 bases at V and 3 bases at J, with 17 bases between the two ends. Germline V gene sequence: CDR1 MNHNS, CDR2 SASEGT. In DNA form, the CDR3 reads TGTGCCAGCAGTGAAAGTCTAAGGGGCCAGATCAATCAGCCCCAGCATTTT. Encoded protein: CASSESLRGQINQPQHF.

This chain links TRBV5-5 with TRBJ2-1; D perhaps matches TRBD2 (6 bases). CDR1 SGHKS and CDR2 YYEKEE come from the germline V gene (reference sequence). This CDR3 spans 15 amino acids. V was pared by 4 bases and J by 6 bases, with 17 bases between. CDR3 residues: CASSEEGLRGNEQFF. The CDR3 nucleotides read TGTGCCAGCAGCGAGGAGGGACTCCGAGGCAATGAGCAGTTCTTC. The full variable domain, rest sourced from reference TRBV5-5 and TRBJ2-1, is DAGVTQSPTHLIKTRGQQVTLRCSPISGHKSVSWYQQVLGQGPQFIFQYYEKEERGRGNFPDRFSARQFPNYSSELNVNALLLGDSALYLCASSEEGLRGNEQFFGPGTRLTVL.

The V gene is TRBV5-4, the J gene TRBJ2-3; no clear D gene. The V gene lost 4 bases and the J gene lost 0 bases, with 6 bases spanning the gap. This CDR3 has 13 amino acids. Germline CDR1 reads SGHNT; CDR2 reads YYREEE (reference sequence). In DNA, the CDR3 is TGTGCCAGCAGCCAAACTAGCACAGATACGCAGTATTTT. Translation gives CASSQTSTDTQYF.

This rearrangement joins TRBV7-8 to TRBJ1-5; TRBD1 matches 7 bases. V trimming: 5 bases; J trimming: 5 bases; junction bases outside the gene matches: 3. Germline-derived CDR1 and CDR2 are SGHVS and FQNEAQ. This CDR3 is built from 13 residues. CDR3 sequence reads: CASSADRDQPQHF. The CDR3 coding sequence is TGTGCCAGCAGCGCAGACAGGGATCAGCCCCAGCATTTT. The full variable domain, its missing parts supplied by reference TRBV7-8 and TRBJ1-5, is GAGVSQSPRYKVAKRGQDVALRCDPISGHVSLFWYQQALGQGPEFLTYFQNEAQLDKSGLPSDRFFAERPEGSVSTLKIQRTQQEDSAVYLCASSADRDQPQHFGDGTRLSIL.

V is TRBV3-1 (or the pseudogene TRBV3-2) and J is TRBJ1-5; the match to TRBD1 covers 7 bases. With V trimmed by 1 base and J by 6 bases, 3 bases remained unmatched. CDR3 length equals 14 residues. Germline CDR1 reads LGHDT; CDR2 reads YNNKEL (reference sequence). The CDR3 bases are TGTGCCAGCAGCCAAGGAGGGGGCACTCAGCCCCAGCATTTT. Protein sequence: CASSQGGGTQPQHF.

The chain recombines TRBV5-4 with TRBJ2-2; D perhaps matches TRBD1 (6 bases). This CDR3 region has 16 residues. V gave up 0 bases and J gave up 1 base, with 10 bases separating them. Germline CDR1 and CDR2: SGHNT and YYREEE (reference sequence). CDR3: CASSLVGTRNTGELFF. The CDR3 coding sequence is TGTGCCAGCAGCTTGGTCGGGACAAGGAACACCGGGGAGCTGTTTTTT.

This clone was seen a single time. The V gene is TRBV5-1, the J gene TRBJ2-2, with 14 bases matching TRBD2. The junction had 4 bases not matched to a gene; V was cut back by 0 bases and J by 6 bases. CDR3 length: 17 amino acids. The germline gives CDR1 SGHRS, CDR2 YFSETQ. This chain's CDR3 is CASSLGLAGGRPGELFF. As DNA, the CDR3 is TGCGCCAGCAGCTTGGGACTAGCGGGGGGGCGACCCGGGGAGCTGTTTTTT.